Listed here is a single T cell receptor (beta chain). The sample belongs to a study of tumor-infiltrating lymphocytes in oesophageal squamous cell carcinoma. Germline V gene sequence: CDR1 SGHRS, CDR2 YFSETQ. The CDR3 runs to 12 residues. Trimming left V 5 bases short and J 9 bases short, with 14 bases between. TCRdb used MiXCR to reprocess the PCR reads, holding one entry per CDR3 protein. Of 15,000 to 20,000 distinct CDR3 sequences detected, about 51% appear once; the ten largest clones hold around 42%. The source of this sequence is a female donor with esophageal squamous cell carcinoma. The sample taken for sequencing was normal esophageal tissue next to the tumor. The rearrangement joins TRBV5-1 to TRBJ1-2; no clear D gene. The CDR3 region has the DNA TGCGCCAGCAGTTCCTGGGGTCTTAGCTACACCTTC. This encodes CASSSWGLSYTF.